This T cell receptor (beta chain) was captured by sequencing in a study of OX40 agonist ivuxolimab in advanced cancers. At the level of the study: The patients got ivuxolimab, which is an agonistic anti-OX40 (CD134) antibody.

The assay was immunoSEQ multiplex PCR, and TCRdb's table has in-frame clones only and misses some. The sample records about 100,000 clones, 89% being singletons. V lost 1 base to trimming and J lost 3 bases, with 13 bases between them. The CDR3 consists of 16 residues. The germline CDR1 and CDR2 sequences are SGHKS and YYEKEE (reference sequence). Blood samples were obtained at baseline, cycle 4 day 1, and cycle 7 day 1. General study findings and limits: The study observed clonal expansion of CD4+ and CD8+ blood T cells by week 6 at 0.1 to 3.0 mg/kg. There were, on average, more expanded clones in CD8+ T cells than in CD4+.

As for this clone: Its antigen is not identified.

The genes are TRBV5-5 and TRBJ2-2; a weak D match, TRBD1 (5 bases). Material: CD4+ or CD8+ T cells sorted from blood, obtained in a trial of the OX40 agonist ivuxolimab. This receptor was obtained from an adult with an advanced solid tumor such as melanoma, head and neck, liver or kidney cancer. The CDR3, as DNA: TGTGCCAGCAGCTTGCCCCAGGGCATCGACACCGGGGAGCTGTTTTTT. Residues: CASSLPQGIDTGELFF. Combining the CDR3 with reference TRBV5-5 and TRBJ2-2 gives the whole variable domain DAGVTQSPTHLIKTRGQQVTLRCSPISGHKSVSWYQQVLGQGPQFIFQYYEKEERGRGNFPDRFSARQFPNYSSELNVNALLLGDSALYLCASSLPQGIDTGELFFGEGSRLTVL.